This TCR beta chain was observed in a study of T-cell reconstitution after alpha-beta-depleted transplantation in children (dated by TCRdb to about 2016). About the full investigation: T-cell immune reconstitution after TCRalphabeta/CD19-depleted allogeneic hematopoietic cell transplantation in children was quantitatively tracked in the study by means of TCR repertoire profiling. The full study reports these points: Hyperexpanded clone frequencies declined over subsequent months; after one year, T-cell counts and TCRbeta diversity were mostly attributed to newly produced T cells. In some patients, the high TCRbeta diversity seen at day 60 was put down to recipient T cells and intrathymic progenitors that had survived conditioning. Apparently early alphabetaT-cell count recovery about two months after transplant reportedly relied on only several hundred rapidly expanded clones derived from non-depleted graft cells.

The treatment or condition label, as the study defines it: allogeneic hematopoietic cell transplantation with graft depleted of TCRalphabeta T cells and CD19 B cells. The transplant recipients were children given TCRalphabeta/CD19-depleted allogeneic hematopoietic cell grafts. The germline V gene encodes CDR1 LGHNA and CDR2 YNFKEQ. Trimming removed 5 bases from V and 3 bases from J, leaving 20 bases between the germline ends. The CDR3, cysteine through phenylalanine, is 17 amino acids long. Just the 51-base CDR3 DNA is kept, in frame starting at base 1. The library was prepared using PCR. Reads for this sample came from an Illumina HiSeq 2500. TCR libraries were prepared with molecular barcoding, using unique molecular identifiers to normalize TCRbeta repertoire quantification. The raw public reads went through TCRdb reprocessing: fastp at Q25, MiXCR clone calling, in-frame beta chains kept. A single entry per CDR3 protein holds the most common genes and DNA from its merged rows. The sample table shows fewer than 1 million distinct CDR3 sequences, and roughly 15% are seen once. About 4.6% of the sample belongs to the ten largest clones.

Comments on this clonotype: Its antigen is unknown. It has no much larger one-base neighbor in the sample; base qualities were not kept.

Sequenced material: PBMCs, mostly from graft donor cells, taken 360 days after TCRalphabeta/CD19-depleted stem cell transplant. The chain is encoded by TRBV4-2 joined to TRBJ2-4, with an unclear D gene assignment. This receptor was obtained from a male patient younger than 18 who had a stem cell transplant for acute lymphoblastic leukemia, so the T cells may come from the graft donor. CDR3 reads: CASSATVRTWDKNIQYF. The nucleotide sequence is TGTGCCAGCAGCGCCACGGTCAGGACGTGGGACAAAAACATTCAGTACTTC.